This T cell receptor (beta chain) was found in a study of T cell responses to AZD1222 COVID-19 vaccine. Overall study findings and caveats: Just 6 or 7 people given AZD1222 tested seropositive at baseline.

Comments on this clone: Its antigen is undetermined.

The V end lost 5 bases, the J end lost 2 bases, and 9 bases lay between the germline ends. The V gene's germline CDR1 is MDHEN and CDR2 SYDVKM. CDR3 size: 13 residues. Data came from immunoSEQ multiplex PCR; TCRdb stores just in-frame clones and leaves some out. The table records around 62,000 clones, 80% to 90% of them present only once. The source of this sequence is an adult in good health. This chain joins TRBV28 and TRBJ2-5; TRBD1 might be the D (5 bases). The material was peripheral blood, obtained on day 0 of AZD1222 vaccination. The CDR3 sequence is CASSAAGQETQYF. DNA for the CDR3: TGTGCCAGCAGTGCGGCAGGGCAAGAGACCCAGTACTTC.